This TCR beta chain is from a study of early T cells in non-severe SARS-CoV-2 infection. At the level of the study: Sequencing input comprised bulk RNA from unsorted whole blood; chain pairing was not available.

Unique molecular identifiers were affixed to single, distinct cDNA molecules. TCRdb reprocessed the 5' RACE reads via MiXCR and lists one record per CDR3 protein. The table shows about 68,000 distinct CDR3 sequences, with approximately 10% occurring only once. With 5 bases clipped from V and 5 bases from J, the junction kept 7 bases outside the gene matches. There are 14 residues in the CDR3. Germline CDR1 reads PRHDT; CDR2 reads FYEKMQ (reference sequence). This clonotype was counted ten times or more. The sample was whole blood. The source is an adult who was a healthcare worker with PCR-confirmed SARS-CoV-2 infection or an uninfected control (not recorded which). The chain joins TRBV13 to TRBJ2-5, with 8 bases that match TRBD2. CDR3 sequence reads: CASSPPGLEETQYF. The CDR3 coding sequence is TGTGCCAGCAGCCCTCCGGGACTAGAGGAGACCCAGTACTTC.